Listed below are T cell receptor beta chains from one sample, sequenced in a study of identical twins. Each CDR3 protein gets one entry after TCRdb re-called the 5' RACE reads with MiXCR. In the table there are about 330,000 distinct CDR3 sequences, over 9% of which are singletons. The sample also formed part of further work on yellow fever vaccine responses in identical twins.

The sequenced material came from CD8+ T cells sorted from blood. The receptor source for this set is a young woman in good health. CDR3s include the opening cysteine and the closing phenylalanine or tryptophan. Fields, in order: V gene, J gene, CDR3 protein.

v_gene: TRBV4-1; j_gene: TRBJ2-5; CDR3aa: CASSLEETQYF
v_gene: TRBV12-3/TRBV12-4; j_gene: TRBJ1-1; CDR3aa: CASSKLGQGTEAFF
v_gene: TRBV28; j_gene: TRBJ2-3; CDR3aa: CASSLWGVLGSSTDTQYF
v_gene: TRBV7-9; j_gene: TRBJ2-3; CDR3aa: CASSARDHTLTDTQYF
v_gene: TRBV5-1; j_gene: TRBJ2-2; CDR3aa: CASTISGLGTGELFF
v_gene: TRBV6-5; j_gene: TRBJ1-1; CDR3aa: CASSYGDREAFF
v_gene: TRBV9; j_gene: TRBJ2-7; CDR3aa: CASSVGSYEQYF
v_gene: TRBV19; j_gene: TRBJ2-7; CDR3aa: CASSIRDEAYEQYF
v_gene: TRBV12-3/TRBV12-4; j_gene: TRBJ2-3; CDR3aa: CASSRGVDTQYF
v_gene: TRBV24-1; j_gene: TRBJ2-2; CDR3aa: CATSDVGQENTGELFF
v_gene: TRBV28; j_gene: TRBJ1-2; CDR3aa: CASSRPRTGDVGYTF
v_gene: TRBV15; j_gene: TRBJ2-3; CDR3aa: CATSRALGGTQYF
v_gene: TRBV6-5; j_gene: TRBJ1-1; CDR3aa: CASSYSVRSEAFF
v_gene: TRBV9; j_gene: TRBJ2-7; CDR3aa: CASSDRMDFHEQYF
v_gene: TRBV9; j_gene: TRBJ2-2; CDR3aa: CASSPRGRSNTGELFF
v_gene: TRBV6-5; j_gene: TRBJ1-2; CDR3aa: CASSFMGGNYGYTF
v_gene: TRBV2; j_gene: TRBJ2-1; CDR3aa: CASRSTGTGRNEQFF
v_gene: TRBV7-9; j_gene: TRBJ2-1; CDR3aa: CASSPGTDNEQFF
v_gene: TRBV2; j_gene: TRBJ2-1; CDR3aa: CASSLEASYNEQFF
v_gene: TRBV10-1; j_gene: TRBJ2-1; CDR3aa: CASSGLAGASSYNEQFF
v_gene: TRBV7-9; j_gene: TRBJ2-1; CDR3aa: CASSLNEGDAYNEQFF
v_gene: TRBV11-2; j_gene: TRBJ1-2; CDR3aa: CASSLGAPDGYTF
v_gene: TRBV7-2; j_gene: TRBJ2-7; CDR3aa: CASSLWGDPYEQYF
v_gene: TRBV7-9; j_gene: TRBJ1-2; CDR3aa: CASSHGQGYGYTF
v_gene: TRBV12-3/TRBV12-4; j_gene: TRBJ2-1; CDR3aa: CASSFFYNEQFF
v_gene: TRBV9; j_gene: TRBJ1-1; CDR3aa: CASSDSGQGEAEAFF
v_gene: TRBV5-1; j_gene: TRBJ2-1; CDR3aa: CASSSNPDQTYNEQFF
v_gene: TRBV6-5; j_gene: TRBJ1-1; CDR3aa: CASSYSGGAVTEAFF
v_gene: TRBV7-9; j_gene: TRBJ2-3; CDR3aa: CASSIKTGGNTDTQYF
v_gene: TRBV6-1; j_gene: TRBJ2-3; CDR3aa: CASSATSASTDTQYF
v_gene: TRBV7-6; j_gene: TRBJ2-5; CDR3aa: CASSLLGDWAGDQETQYF
v_gene: TRBV7-6; j_gene: TRBJ2-1; CDR3aa: CASSPVGVSLILSSYNEQFF
v_gene: TRBV7-2; j_gene: TRBJ2-3; CDR3aa: CASSLAVRRKLRLSWTDTQYF
v_gene: TRBV13; j_gene: TRBJ2-5; CDR3aa: CASSPNLWTSGWEETQYF
v_gene: TRBV6-4; j_gene: TRBJ2-3; CDR3aa: CASGASGGTDTQYF
v_gene: TRBV7-7; j_gene: TRBJ2-1; CDR3aa: CASSSFGGQNYNEQFF
v_gene: TRBV12-3/TRBV12-4; j_gene: TRBJ2-2; CDR3aa: CASSLTGPGELFF
v_gene: TRBV7-9; j_gene: TRBJ1-2; CDR3aa: CASSLLEGTDYGYTF
v_gene: TRBV7-9; j_gene: TRBJ2-2; CDR3aa: CASSSGTVTLELFF
v_gene: TRBV3-1; j_gene: TRBJ1-5; CDR3aa: CASSQEVITGQPFNQPQHF
v_gene: TRBV6-1; j_gene: TRBJ2-7; CDR3aa: CASSEARRRGEQYF
v_gene: TRBV6-1; j_gene: TRBJ2-3; CDR3aa: CATATGPSTDTQYF
v_gene: TRBV4-1; j_gene: TRBJ1-1; CDR3aa: CASSQLQGYTEAFF
v_gene: TRBV5-1; j_gene: TRBJ2-1; CDR3aa: CASSSGTNLEQFF